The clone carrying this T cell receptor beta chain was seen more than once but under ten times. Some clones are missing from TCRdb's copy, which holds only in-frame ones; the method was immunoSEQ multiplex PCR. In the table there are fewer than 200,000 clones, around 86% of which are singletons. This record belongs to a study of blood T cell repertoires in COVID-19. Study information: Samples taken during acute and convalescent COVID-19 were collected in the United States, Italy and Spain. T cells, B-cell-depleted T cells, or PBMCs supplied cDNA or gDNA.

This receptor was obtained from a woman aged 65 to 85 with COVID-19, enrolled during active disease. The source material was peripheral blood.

The DNA for the CDR3 is TGTGCCAGCTCACCACCGAAACTAGCGGGGGGAGGTTACGAGCAGTACTTC. As protein: CASSPPKLAGGGYEQYF. This chain connects TRBV18 to TRBJ2-7, with 12 nucleotides matching TRBD2. Trimming removed 0 bases from V and 4 bases from J; junction bases left unmatched: 7. In germline, CDR1 is KGHSH, CDR2 LQKENI. This CDR3 spans 17 amino acids.